This TCR beta chain was recovered during a study of cytomegalovirus exposure and HLA in healthy donors. This CDR3 has 13 amino acids. Germline assignment: CDR1 SGHDN and CDR2 FVKESK. V lost 1 base, J lost 2 bases, and 6 bases lay in between. Study-level results: Some segments of the V type, notably TRBV6-2 and TRBV6-3, were excluded as indistinguishable.

PCR employed 60 Vbeta and 13 Jbeta primers. Sequenced by immunoSEQ multiplex PCR; TCRdb stores in-frame clones only, minus some. The sample carries 150,000 to 200,000 clones, around 79% recorded once. In its sample, this clone was seen a few times. Its antigen is currently unknown. Sequenced: PBMCs. The TCR sequence derives from a woman in her forties or fifties in good health and CMV-seropositive. The gene calls are TRBV14 and TRBJ2-7; D is unclear. CDR3 in DNA: TGTGCCAGCAGCCAAGCAGTCACCTACGAGCAGTACTTC. Amino acids: CASSQAVTYEQYF. The full variable domain, in which reference TRBV14 and TRBJ2-7 provide the parts outside the CDR3, is EAGVTQFPSHSVIEKGQTVTLRCDPISGHDNLYWYRRVMGKEIKFLLHFVKESKQDESGMPNNRFLAERTGGTYSTLKVQPAELEDSGVYFCASSQAVTYEQYFGPGTRLTVT.